This TCR beta chain is from a study of shared clonotypes between healthy human individuals. Profiling relied on immunoSEQ multiplex PCR, and the TCRdb table lists in-frame clones only, not all of them. Seen here are about 100,000 clones, approximately 70% observed once, and the top ten hold almost 25%. Healthy HIV-negative adults without recent acute infections or vaccinations served as donors. Germline CDR1 reads SQVTM; CDR2 reads ANQGSEA. This CDR3 is built from 13 residues. The germline V and J ends were trimmed by 3 bases and 6 bases, with 12 bases remaining between them. Notes on the study in general: Sampling covered blood only; tissue repertoires likely differ.

This clone was seen a few times. What it recognizes is unknown. The chain has TRBV29-1 and TRBJ2-4, with D possibly TRBD2 on 5 matching bases. Specimen: memory CD8+ T cells sorted from blood. The subset was: CD45RO+ cells pooled with CCR7-negative TemRA cells. This sequence originates from a woman aged 25-40 years in good health. DNA of the CDR3: TGCAGCGTTGAGGTGGAGGCAGGAAACATTCAGTACTTC. The encoded protein is CSVEVEAGNIQYF.